This T cell receptor beta chain was captured in a study of OX40 agonist ivuxolimab in advanced cancers. The protocol was immunoSEQ multiplex PCR, while the TCRdb copy is restricted to in-frame clones and leaves out a portion. This sample has about 120,000 clones, with more than 70% found just once. V dropped 2 bases and J dropped 4 bases, with 9 bases sitting between them. In germline, CDR1 is MNHEY, CDR2 SVGAGI. CDR3 length equals 14 residues. The sample holds one count of this clone. Sequenced here: CD4+ or CD8+ T cells sorted from blood, sampled in a trial of the OX40 agonist ivuxolimab. The V call is TRBV6-5, the J call TRBJ1-5, with D perhaps matching TRBD1 (5 bases). This TCR was recovered from an adult with an advanced solid tumor such as melanoma, head and neck, liver or kidney cancer. CDR3 in DNA: TGTGCCAGCAGTTACCACCAGGGAAATCAGCCCCAGCATTTT. The encoded protein is CASSYHQGNQPQHF.